The T cell receptor (beta chain) described here comes from a study of T cells in Graves' hyperthyroidism and ophthalmopathy. The overall study: Before treatment of any kind, peripheral blood was taken at initial diagnosis. General study findings and limits: Most thyroid-expanded clonotypes above 0.001 were also found in blood.

This clonotype was detected many times. The antigen remains undetermined. The CDR3 runs to 11 residues. V was pared by 5 bases and J by 2 bases, with 7 bases between. Germline CDR1 and CDR2: SQVTM and ANQGSEA. Researchers amplified the TCR beta CDR3 regions from RNA transcripts. HTBI primers were employed in a first-round RT-PCR of the TCR CDR3. Each CDR3 protein is one row after TCRdb ran MiXCR on the multiplex PCR reads. This table has approximately 260,000 distinct CDR3 sequences, around 15% appearing once. This sequence joins TRBV29-1 and TRBJ2-7; a weak D match, TRBD2 (5 bases). Specimen: blood. This receptor was obtained from a woman in her forties or fifties with Graves' hyperthyroidism that later progressed to Graves' ophthalmopathy. The CDR3: CSVRGTYEQYF. The CDR3 coding sequence is TGCAGCGTTCGGGGTACCTACGAGCAGTACTTC.